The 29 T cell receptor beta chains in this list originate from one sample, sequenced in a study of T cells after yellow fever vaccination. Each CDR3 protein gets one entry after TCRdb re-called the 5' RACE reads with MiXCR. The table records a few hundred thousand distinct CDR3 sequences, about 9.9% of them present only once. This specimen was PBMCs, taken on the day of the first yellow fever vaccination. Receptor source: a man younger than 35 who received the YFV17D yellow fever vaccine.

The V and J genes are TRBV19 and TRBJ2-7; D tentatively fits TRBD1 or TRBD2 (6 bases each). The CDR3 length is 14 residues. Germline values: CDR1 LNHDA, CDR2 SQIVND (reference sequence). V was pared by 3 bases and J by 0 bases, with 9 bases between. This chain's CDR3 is CASSMGGHSYEQYF. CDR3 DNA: TGTGCCAGTAGTATGGGGGGACACTCCTACGAGCAGTACTTC.

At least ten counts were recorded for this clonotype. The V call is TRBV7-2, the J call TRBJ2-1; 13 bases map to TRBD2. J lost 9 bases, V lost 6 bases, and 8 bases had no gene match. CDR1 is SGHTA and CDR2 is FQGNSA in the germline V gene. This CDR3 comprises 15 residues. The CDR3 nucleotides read TGTGCCAGCAGTGAAACTAGCGGGGGGGCTCGTGAGCAGTTCTTC. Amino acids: CASSETSGGAREQFF.

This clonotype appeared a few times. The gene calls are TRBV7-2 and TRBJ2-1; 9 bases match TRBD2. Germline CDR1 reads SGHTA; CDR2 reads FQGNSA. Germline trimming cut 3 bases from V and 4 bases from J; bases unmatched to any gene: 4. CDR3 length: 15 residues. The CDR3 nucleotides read TGTGCCAGCAGCTTGAGCGGGGGGAATTACAATGAGCAGTTCTTC. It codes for CASSLSGGNYNEQFF.

The CDR3 loop is CASSPGRRIDSGANVLTF. CDR3 coding DNA: TGTGCCAGCTCACCCGGGAGGCGGATTGACTCTGGGGCCAACGTCCTGACTTTC. The chain joins TRBV18 to TRBJ2-6; 7 positions agree with TRBD2. The CDR3 runs to 18 residues. CDR1 is KGHSH, CDR2 LQKENI, per germline. After removal of 3 bases from V and 0 bases from J, the junction contained 8 bases not matched to a gene.

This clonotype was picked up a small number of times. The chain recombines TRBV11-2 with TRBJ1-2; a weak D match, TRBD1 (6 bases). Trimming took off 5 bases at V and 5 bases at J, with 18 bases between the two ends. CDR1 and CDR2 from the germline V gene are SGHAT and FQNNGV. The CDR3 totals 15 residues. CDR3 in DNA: TGTGCCAGCAGCCCCATCGGGGGGCAACGGTATGGCTACACCTTC. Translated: CASSPIGGQRYGYTF.

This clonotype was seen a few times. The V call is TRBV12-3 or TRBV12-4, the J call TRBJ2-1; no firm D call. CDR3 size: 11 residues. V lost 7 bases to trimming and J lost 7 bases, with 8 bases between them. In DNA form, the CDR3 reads TGTGCCAGCATCCTGGCTAATGAGCAGTTCTTC. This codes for CASILANEQFF.

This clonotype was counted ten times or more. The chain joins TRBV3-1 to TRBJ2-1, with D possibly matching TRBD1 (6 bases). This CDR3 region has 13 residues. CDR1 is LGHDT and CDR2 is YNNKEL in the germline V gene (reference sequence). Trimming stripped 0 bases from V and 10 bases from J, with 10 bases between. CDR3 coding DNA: TGTGCCAGCAGCCAAGAAAAACAGGGAGAGCAGTTCTTC. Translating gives CASSQEKQGEQFF.

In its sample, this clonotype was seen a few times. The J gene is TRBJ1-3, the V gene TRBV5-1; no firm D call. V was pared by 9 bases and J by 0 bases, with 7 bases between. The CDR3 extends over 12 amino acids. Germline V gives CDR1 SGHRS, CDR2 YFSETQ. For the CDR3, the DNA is TGCGCCAAGGTCAACTCTGGAAACACCATATATTTT. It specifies CAKVNSGNTIYF.

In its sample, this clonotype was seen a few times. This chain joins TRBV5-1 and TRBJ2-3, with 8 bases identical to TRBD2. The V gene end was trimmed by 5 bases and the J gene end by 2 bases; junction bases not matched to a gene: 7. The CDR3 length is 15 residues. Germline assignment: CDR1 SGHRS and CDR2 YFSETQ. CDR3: CASRTRTSHTDTQYF. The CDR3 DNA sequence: TGCGCCAGCAGGACCCGGACTAGCCACACAGATACGCAGTATTTT. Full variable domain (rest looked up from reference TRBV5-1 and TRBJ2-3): KAGVTQTPRYLIKTRGQQVTLSCSPISGHRSVSWYQQTPGQGLQFLFEYFSETQRNKGNFPGRFSGRQFSNSRSEMNVSTLELGDSALYLCASRTRTSHTDTQYFGPGTRLTVL.

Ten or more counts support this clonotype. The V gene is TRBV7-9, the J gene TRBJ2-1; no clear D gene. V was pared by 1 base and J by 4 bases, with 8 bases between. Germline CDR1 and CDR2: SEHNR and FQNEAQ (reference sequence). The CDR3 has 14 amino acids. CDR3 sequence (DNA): TGTGCCAGCAGCTTAGTGGCAGTGTACAATGAGCAGTTCTTC. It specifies CASSLVAVYNEQFF.

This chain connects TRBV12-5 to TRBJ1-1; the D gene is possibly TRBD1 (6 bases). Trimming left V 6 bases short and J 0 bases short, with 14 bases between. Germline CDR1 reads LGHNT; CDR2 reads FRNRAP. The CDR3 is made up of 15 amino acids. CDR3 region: CASGPLQGLNTEAFF. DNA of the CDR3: TGTGCTAGTGGACCCCTACAGGGTTTGAACACTGAAGCTTTCTTT.

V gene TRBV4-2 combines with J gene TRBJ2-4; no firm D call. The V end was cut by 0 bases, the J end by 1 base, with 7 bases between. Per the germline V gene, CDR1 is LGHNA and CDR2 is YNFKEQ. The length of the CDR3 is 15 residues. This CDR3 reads CASSQDFGAKNIQYF. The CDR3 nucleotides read TGTGCCAGCAGCCAAGATTTCGGGGCCAAAAACATTCAGTACTTC.

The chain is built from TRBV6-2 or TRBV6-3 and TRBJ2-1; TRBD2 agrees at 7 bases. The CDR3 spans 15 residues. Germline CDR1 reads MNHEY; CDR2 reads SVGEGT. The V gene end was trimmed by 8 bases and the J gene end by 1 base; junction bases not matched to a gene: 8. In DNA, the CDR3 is TGTGCCAGCCGGAACCCTAGCGGATCCTACAATGAGCAGTTCTTC. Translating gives CASRNPSGSYNEQFF.

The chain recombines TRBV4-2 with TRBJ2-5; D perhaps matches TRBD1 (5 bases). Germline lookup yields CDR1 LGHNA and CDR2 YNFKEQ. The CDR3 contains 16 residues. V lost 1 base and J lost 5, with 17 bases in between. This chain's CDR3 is CASSQGLRGIEETQYF. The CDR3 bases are TGTGCCAGCAGCCAAGGGTTAAGGGGTATTGAGGAGACCCAGTACTTC.

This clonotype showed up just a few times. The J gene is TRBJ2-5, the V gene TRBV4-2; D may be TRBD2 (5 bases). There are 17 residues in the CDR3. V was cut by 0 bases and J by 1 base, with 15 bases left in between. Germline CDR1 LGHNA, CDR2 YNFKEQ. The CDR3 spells CASSQDPVGAPQETQYF. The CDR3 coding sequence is TGTGCCAGCAGCCAAGACCCGGTGGGAGCGCCCCAAGAGACCCAGTACTTC.

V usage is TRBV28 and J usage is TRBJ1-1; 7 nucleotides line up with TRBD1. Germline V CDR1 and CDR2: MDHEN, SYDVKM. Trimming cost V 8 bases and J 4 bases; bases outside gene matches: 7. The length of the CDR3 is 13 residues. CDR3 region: CASWAGGGTEAFF. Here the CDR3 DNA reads TGTGCCAGCTGGGCAGGGGGAGGCACTGAAGCTTTCTTT.

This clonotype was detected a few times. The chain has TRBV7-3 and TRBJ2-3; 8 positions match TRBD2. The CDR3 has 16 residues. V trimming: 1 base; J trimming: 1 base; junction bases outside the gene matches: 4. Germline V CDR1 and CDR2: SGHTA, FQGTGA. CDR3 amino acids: CASSLSGGPGTDTQYF. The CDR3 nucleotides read TGTGCCAGCAGCTTAAGCGGGGGGCCGGGCACAGATACGCAGTATTTT.

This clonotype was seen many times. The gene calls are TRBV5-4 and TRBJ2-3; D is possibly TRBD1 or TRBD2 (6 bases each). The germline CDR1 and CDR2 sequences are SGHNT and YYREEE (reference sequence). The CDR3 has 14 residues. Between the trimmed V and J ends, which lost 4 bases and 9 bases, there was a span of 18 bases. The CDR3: CASSPRGEIGTQYF. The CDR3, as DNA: TGTGCCAGCAGCCCGAGGGGGGAGATAGGCACGCAGTATTTT.

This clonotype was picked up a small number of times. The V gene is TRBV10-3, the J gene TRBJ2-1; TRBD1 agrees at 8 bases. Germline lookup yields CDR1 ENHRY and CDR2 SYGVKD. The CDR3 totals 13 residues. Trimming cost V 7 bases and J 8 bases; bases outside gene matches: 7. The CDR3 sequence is CAITETGDHEQFF. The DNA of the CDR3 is TGTGCCATCACGGAGACAGGGGATCATGAGCAGTTCTTC.

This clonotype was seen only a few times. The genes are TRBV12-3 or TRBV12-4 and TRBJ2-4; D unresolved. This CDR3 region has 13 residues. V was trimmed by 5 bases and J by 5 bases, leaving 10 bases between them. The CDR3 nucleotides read TGTGCCAGCAGTCACCGGACCGAAAACATTCAGTACTTC. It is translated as CASSHRTENIQYF.

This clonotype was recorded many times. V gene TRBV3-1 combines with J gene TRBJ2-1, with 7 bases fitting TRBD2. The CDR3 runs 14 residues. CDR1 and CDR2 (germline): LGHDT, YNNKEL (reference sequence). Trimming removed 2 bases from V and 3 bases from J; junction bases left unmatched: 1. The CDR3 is CASSQRTSYNEQFF. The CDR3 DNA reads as TGTGCCAGCAGCCAAAGGACTAGCTACAATGAGCAGTTCTTC.

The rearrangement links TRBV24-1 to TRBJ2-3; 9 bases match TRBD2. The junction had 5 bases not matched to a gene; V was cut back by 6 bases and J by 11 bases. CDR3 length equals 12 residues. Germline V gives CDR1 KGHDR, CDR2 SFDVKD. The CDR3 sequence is CATSLGGRGQYF. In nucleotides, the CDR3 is TGTGCCACCAGTTTAGGCGGGAGGGGGCAGTATTTT.

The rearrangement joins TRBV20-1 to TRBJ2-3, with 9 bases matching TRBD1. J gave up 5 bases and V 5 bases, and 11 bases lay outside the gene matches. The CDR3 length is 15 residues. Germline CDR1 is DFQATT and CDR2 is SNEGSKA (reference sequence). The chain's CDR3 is CSARRGQGQRDTQYF. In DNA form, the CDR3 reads TGCAGTGCTCGAAGAGGACAGGGGCAACGAGATACGCAGTATTTT.

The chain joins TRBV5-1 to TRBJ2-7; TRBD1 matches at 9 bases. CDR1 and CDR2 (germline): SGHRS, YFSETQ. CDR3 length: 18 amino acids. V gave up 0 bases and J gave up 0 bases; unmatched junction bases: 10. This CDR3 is CASSLGLTGTGISYEQYV. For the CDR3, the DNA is TGCGCCAGCAGCTTGGGATTGACCGGGACAGGGATCTCCTACGAGCAGTACGTC.

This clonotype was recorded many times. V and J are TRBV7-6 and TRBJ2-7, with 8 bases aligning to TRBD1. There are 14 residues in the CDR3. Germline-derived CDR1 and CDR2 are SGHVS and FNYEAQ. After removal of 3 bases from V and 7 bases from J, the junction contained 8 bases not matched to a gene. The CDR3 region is CASSFGQGAEEQYF. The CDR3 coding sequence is TGTGCCAGCAGCTTCGGCCAGGGGGCGGAAGAGCAGTACTTC.

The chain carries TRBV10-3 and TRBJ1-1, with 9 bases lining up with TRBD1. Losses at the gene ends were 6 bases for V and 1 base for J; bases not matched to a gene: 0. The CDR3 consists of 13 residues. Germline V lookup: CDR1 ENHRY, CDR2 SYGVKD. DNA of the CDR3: TGTGCCATCAGGGGACAGGGGAACACTGAAGCTTTCTTT. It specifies CAIRGQGNTEAFF.

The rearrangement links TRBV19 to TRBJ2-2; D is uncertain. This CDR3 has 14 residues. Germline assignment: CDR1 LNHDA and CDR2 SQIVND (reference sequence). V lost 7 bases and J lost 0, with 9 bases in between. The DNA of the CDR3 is TGTGCCAGTACCTCGGGCTCGAACACCGGGGAGCTGTTTTTT. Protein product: CASTSGSNTGELFF.

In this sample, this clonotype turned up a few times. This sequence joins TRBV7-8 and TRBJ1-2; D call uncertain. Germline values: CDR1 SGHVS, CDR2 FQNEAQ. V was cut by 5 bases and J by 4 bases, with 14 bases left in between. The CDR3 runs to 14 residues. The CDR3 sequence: CASSKGRASYGYTF. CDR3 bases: TGTGCCAGCAGCAAAGGCCGGGCTAGCTATGGCTACACCTTC.

The CDR3 sequence is CASSPQTGGEQFF. The CDR3 DNA is TGTGCCAGCAGTCCCCAGACAGGGGGTGAGCAGTTCTTC. The chain employs TRBV27 and TRBJ2-1; 9 nucleotides line up with TRBD1. J was trimmed by 9 bases and V by 5 bases; bases with no gene match: 5. This CDR3 has 13 amino acids. CDR1 MNHEY and CDR2 SMNVEV come from the germline V gene (reference sequence).